The clone carrying this T cell receptor (beta chain) was seen more than once but under ten times. Its specificity is not known. Sample barcodes and UMIs were carried by the TCR alpha and TCR beta cDNA libraries that 5'RACE generated with constant-segment primers. TCRdb re-analysed the 5' RACE reads in MiXCR, keeping a single row per CDR3 protein. This sample has 280,000 or so distinct CDR3 sequences, with roughly 8% found just once. This sample is drawn from a study of T-cell memory formation after mild COVID-19. Study outcomes and limitations: CD8+ contracting clones occupied EMRA, while CD4+ ones occupied mainly CM and EM. Pre-infection memory contained some responding clones, which suggested that cross-reactive memory had joined. Whereas later expanders leaned CD4+, clones contracting day 15 to 85 showed a balanced CD4/CD8 makeup.

The source material was PBMCs or a T cell subset sorted from them (not recorded which). The sequence came from a man younger than 35 who had mild COVID-19 (a few samples of this study predate the infection). Cell type and time point are not known.

This CDR3 is CASSLSRDSTYTF. The CDR3 nucleotides read TGTGCCAGCAGCTTAAGCCGGGACAGCACCTACACCTTC. The rearrangement joins TRBV7-2 to TRBJ1-2; 7 nucleotides match TRBD1. The CDR3 is 13 residues long. V trimming: 2 bases; J trimming: 10 bases; junction bases outside the gene matches: 7. Germline values: CDR1 SGHTA, CDR2 FQGNSA.